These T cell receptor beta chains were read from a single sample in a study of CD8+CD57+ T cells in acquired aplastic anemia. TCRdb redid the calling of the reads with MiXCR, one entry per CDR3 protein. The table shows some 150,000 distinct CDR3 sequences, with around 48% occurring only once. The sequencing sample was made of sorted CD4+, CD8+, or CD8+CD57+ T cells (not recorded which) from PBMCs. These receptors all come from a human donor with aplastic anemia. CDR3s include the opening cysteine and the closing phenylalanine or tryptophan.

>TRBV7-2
CASSPTGTYEQYF
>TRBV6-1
CASSEFRPTNTEAFF
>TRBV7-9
CASSLDWSDTQYF
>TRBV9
CASSGQGADVETQYF
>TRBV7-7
CASRGTGNTGELFF
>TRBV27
CASSLSTSHLDGELFF
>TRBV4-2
CASSQGNRADEQYF
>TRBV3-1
CASSQGLDRGSPLHF
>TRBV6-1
CASSVETSSSYNEQFF
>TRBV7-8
CASSLVSGPDTQYF
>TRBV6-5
CASSQLGGGETQYF
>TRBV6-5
CASSFQQGSPSPLHF
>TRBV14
CASSQGRGAVWEQYF
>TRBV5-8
CASSLQGLDTEAFF
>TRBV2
CASRPGTSGDEQYF
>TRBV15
CATSRVGTGYGYTF
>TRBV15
CATSRVGEGTETQYF
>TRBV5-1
CASSLGLEETQYF
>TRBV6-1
CASSWGQGIGYTF
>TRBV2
CASISPSATGELFF
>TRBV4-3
CASSQDSGYEQYF
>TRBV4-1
CASSQSGQGARNSPLHF
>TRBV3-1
CASSYRGQPNYEAFF
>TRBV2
CASSGSGRGARYEQYF
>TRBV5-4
CASSLVSQGTEAFF
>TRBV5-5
CASSLVQGGYGYTF
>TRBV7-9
CASSSTGWYEQYF
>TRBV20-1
CSAREGLVNSPLHF
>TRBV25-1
CASSEWGGGYEQYF
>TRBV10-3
CAIRETGGDGTPAFF
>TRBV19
CASSPSGGAYYEQYF
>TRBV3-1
CASSRLSGGADTQYF